This T cell receptor (beta chain) was profiled in a study of long-term antiretroviral therapy in people with HIV. On the study more broadly: Sampling started about a decade before the 2015 immediate-ART recommendation. Study-wide results and limits: Pre-ART clonal expansion yielded clones that dominated the repertoire at all time points. Blood dates from about 2003 to 2017, possibly under older ART regimens. Diversity rose after ART but stayed below transplant donor controls.

With survey level as its setting, the immunoSEQ assay was v3.0. Only in-frame clones appear in the TCRdb table, and some are missing; sequencing was by immunoSEQ multiplex PCR. The sample holds some 43,000 clones, 86% seen once. Germline-derived CDR1 and CDR2 are SGHKS and YYEKEE (reference sequence). Trimming stripped 4 bases from V and 7 bases from J, with 20 bases between. CDR3 length: 16 amino acids. On this clone: The target antigen is unknown.

This clonotype was sampled from a woman aged 45 to 65 with HIV. The V gene is TRBV5-5, the J gene TRBJ1-4, with D possibly matching TRBD1 (5 bases). The sequencing here drew on unsorted PBMCs, taken 0.1 years before starting antiretroviral therapy. In DNA, the CDR3 is TGTGCCAGCAGCCACGGGGGAACAGGTTTCAGTGAAAAACTGTTTTTT. Protein: CASSHGGTGFSEKLFF.